This T cell receptor (beta chain) originates from a study of shared clonotypes between healthy human individuals. Whole-study context: The plates for each donor numbered three CD4 naive, three CD4 memory, two CD8 naive and one CD8 memory.

CD45RO negativity and positive selection for CCR7 defined naive CD8 cells, a population that excluded terminally differentiated effector memory CD45RA+ cells. Overall study results and limits: Generation of non-shared clonotypes was less probable than generation of clonotypes shared by all four donors. Sorted-subset sequencing, rarefaction showed, was incomplete despite large depth.

To note about this clone: Its antigen remains unknown.

The assay was immunoSEQ multiplex PCR, and TCRdb's table has in-frame clones only and misses some. The sample has roughly 2,000,000 clones, over 85% seen once. There are 13 residues in the CDR3. Trimming cost V 0 bases and J 2 bases, with 4 bases left between them. Germline V gene lookup returns CDR1 SQVTM and CDR2 ANQGSEA. The receptor was derived from a man younger than 30 in good health. Specimen: naive CD8+ T cells sorted from blood. The genes are TRBV29-1 and TRBJ2-2; D not certain. CDR3 DNA: TGCAGCGTTGAAGAAGGTAACACCGGGGAGCTGTTTTTT. Protein sequence: CSVEEGNTGELFF.